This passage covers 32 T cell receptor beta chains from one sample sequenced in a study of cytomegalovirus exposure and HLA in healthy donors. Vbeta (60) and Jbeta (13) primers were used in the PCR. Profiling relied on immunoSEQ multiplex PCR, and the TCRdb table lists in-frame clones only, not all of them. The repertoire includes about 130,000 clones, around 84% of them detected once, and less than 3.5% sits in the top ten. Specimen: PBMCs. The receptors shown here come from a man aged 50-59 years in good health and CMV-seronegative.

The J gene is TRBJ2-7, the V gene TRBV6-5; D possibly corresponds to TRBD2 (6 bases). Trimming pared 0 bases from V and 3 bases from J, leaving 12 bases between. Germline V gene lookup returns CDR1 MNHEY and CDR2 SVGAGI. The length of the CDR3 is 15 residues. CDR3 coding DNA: TGTGCCAGCAGTTACTCCTTGACGGGGGTCTACGAGCAGTACTTC. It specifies CASSYSLTGVYEQYF.

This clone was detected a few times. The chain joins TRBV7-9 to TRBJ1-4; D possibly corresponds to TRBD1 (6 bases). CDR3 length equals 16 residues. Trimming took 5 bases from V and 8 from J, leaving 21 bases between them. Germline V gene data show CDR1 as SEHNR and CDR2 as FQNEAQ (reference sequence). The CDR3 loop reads CASSIRRIQGEEKLFF. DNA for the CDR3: TGTGCCAGCAGCATCCGGAGGATACAGGGTGAAGAAAAACTGTTTTTT.

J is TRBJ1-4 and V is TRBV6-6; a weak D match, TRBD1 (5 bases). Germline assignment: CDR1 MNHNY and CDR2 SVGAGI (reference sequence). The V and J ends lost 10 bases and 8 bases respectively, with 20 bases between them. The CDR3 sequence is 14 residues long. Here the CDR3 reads CATTYGGKAEKLFF. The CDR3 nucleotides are TGTGCCACTACATACGGGGGGAAGGCCGAAAAACTGTTTTTT.

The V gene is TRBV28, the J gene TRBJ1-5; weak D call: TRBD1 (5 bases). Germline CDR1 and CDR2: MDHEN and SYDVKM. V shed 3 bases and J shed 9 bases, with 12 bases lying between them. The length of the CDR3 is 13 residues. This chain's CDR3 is CASSFFWGGPQHF. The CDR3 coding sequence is TGTGCCAGCAGTTTTTTTTGGGGCGGGCCCCAGCATTTT.

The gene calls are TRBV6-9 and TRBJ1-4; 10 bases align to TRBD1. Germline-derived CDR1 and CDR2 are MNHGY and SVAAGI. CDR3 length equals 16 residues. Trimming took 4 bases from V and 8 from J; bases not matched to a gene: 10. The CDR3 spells CASSFRDRGSEEKLFF. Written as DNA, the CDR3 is TGTGCCAGCAGTTTTAGGGACAGGGGCTCTGAGGAAAAACTGTTTTTT.

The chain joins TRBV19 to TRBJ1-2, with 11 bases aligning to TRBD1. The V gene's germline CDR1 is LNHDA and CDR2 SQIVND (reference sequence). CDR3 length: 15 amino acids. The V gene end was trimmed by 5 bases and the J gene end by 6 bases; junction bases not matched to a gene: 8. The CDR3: CASSFRTGGRDGYTF. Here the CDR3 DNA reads TGTGCCAGTAGTTTTCGGACAGGGGGCCGGGATGGCTACACCTTC.

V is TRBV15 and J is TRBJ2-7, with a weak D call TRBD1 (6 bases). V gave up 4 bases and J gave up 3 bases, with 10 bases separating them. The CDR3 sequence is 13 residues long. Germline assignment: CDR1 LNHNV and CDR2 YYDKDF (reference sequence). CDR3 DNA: TGTGCCACCAGCACGACAGGTTTCTACGAGCAGTACTTC. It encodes CATSTTGFYEQYF.

The CDR3 DNA is TGTGCCAGTAGTATTTCTTCCCCACAGGGCAGAGGCAATCAGCCCCAGCATTTT. It codes for CASSISSPQGRGNQPQHF. J is TRBJ1-5 and V is TRBV19; D perhaps matches TRBD1 (6 bases). The germline V gene has CDR1 LNHDA and CDR2 SQIVND (reference sequence). V lost 3 bases to trimming and J lost 2 bases, with 20 bases between them. CDR3 length equals 18 residues.

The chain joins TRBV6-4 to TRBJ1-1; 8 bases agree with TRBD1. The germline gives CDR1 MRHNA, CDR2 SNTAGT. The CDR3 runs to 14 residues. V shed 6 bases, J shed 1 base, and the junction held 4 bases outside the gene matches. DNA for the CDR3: TGTGCCAGCAGCGCCGGGACAGGGAACACTGAAGCTTTCTTT. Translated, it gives CASSAGTGNTEAFF.

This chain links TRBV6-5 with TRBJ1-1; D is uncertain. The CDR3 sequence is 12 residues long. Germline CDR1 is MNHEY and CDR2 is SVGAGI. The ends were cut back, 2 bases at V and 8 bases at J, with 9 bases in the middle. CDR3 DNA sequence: TGTGCCAGCAGTTACCCCGGACTCGAAGCTTTCTTT. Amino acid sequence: CASSYPGLEAFF.

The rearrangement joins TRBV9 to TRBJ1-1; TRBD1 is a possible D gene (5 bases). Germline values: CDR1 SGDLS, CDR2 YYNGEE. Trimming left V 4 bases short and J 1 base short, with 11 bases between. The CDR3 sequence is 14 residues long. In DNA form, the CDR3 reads TGTGCCAGCAGCCCGGGACTGACGAACACTGAAGCTTTCTTT. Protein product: CASSPGLTNTEAFF. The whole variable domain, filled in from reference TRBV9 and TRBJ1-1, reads DSGVTQTPKHLITATGQRVTLRCSPRSGDLSVYWYQQSLDQGLQFLIQYYNGEERAKGNILERFSAQQFPDLHSELNLSSLELGDSALYFCASSPGLTNTEAFFGQGTRLTVV.

CDR3 sequence (DNA): TGTGCCAGCAGCTCCAACAGGTTAGCCAAAAACATTCAGTACTTC. Encoded protein: CASSSNRLAKNIQYF. This chain connects TRBV7-9 to TRBJ2-4, with D possibly matching TRBD1 (5 bases). Germline CDR1 and CDR2: SEHNR and FQNEAQ (reference sequence). The V end lost 4 bases, the J end lost 0 bases, and 10 bases lay between the germline ends. The CDR3 is 15 residues long.

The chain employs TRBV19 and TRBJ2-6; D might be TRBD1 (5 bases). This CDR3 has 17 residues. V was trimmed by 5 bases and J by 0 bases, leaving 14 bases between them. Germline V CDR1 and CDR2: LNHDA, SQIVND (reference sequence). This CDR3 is CASSFGNRNSGANVLTF. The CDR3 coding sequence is TGTGCCAGTAGTTTCGGCAACAGGAACTCTGGGGCCAACGTCCTGACTTTC.

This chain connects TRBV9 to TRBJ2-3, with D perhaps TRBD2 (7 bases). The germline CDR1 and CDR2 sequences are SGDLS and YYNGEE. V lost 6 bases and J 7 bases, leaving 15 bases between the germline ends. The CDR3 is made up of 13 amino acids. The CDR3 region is CASKGGVHNTQYF. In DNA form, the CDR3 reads TGTGCCAGCAAAGGGGGGGTTCACAATACGCAGTATTTT.

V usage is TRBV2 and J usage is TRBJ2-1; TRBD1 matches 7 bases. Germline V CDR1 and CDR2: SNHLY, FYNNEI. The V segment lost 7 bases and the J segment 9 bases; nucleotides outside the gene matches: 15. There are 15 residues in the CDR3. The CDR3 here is CASTRFAQGEGEQFF. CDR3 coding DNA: TGTGCCAGCACAAGGTTTGCCCAGGGGGAAGGTGAGCAGTTCTTC.

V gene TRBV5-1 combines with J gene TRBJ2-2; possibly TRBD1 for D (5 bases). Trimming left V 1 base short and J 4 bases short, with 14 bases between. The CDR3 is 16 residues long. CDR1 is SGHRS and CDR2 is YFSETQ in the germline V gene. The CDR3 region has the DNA TGCGCCAGCAGCTTGATTAGGACAAGGGCCACCGGGGAGCTGTTTTTT. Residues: CASSLIRTRATGELFF.

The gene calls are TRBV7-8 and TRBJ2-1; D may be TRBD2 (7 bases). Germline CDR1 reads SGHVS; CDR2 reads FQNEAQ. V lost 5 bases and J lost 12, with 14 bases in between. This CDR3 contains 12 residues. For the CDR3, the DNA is TGTGCCAGCAGCCACCAGGGAGGGGGGCAGTTCTTC. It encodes CASSHQGGGQFF.

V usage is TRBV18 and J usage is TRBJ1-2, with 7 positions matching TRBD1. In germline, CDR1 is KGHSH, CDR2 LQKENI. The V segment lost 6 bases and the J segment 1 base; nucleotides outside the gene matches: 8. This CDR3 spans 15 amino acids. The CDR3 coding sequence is TGTGCCAGCTCGGCCGGGACAGACTTTAACTATGGCTACACCTTC. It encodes CASSAGTDFNYGYTF.

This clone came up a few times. The DNA for the CDR3 is TGTGCCAGCAGTGAGGGACAGGGGGCTTCACCCCTCCACTTT. Translating gives CASSEGQGASPLHF. The chain couples TRBV6-1 to TRBJ1-6, with 12 bases matching TRBD1. The length of the CDR3 is 14 residues. The junction had 0 bases not matched to a gene; V was cut back by 3 bases and J by 9 bases. Germline V CDR1 and CDR2: MNHNS, SASEGT.

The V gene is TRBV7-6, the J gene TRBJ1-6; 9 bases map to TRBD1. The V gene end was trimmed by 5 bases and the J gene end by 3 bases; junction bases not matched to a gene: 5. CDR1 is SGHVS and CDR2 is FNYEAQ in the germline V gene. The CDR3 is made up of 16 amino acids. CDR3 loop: CASSTGTGIYNSPLHF. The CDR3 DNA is TGTGCCAGCAGCACCGGGACAGGGATCTATAATTCACCCCTCCACTTT.

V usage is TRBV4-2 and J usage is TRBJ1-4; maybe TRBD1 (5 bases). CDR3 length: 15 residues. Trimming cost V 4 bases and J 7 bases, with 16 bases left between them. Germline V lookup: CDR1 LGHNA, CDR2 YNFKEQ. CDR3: CASSPETGPSEKLFF. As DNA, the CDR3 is TGTGCCAGCAGCCCTGAAACAGGCCCTAGTGAAAAACTGTTTTTT.

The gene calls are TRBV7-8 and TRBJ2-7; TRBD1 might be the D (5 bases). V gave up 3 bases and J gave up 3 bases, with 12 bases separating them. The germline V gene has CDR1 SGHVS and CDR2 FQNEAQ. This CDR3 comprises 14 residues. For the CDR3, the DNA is TGTGCCAGCAGCTTTTTAAAGGACAACTACGAGCAGTACTTC. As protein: CASSFLKDNYEQYF. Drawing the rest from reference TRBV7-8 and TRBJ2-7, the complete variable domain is GAGVSQSPRYKVAKRGQDVALRCDPISGHVSLFWYQQALGQGPEFLTYFQNEAQLDKSGLPSDRFFAERPEGSVSTLKIQRTQQEDSAVYLCASSFLKDNYEQYFGPGTRLTVT.

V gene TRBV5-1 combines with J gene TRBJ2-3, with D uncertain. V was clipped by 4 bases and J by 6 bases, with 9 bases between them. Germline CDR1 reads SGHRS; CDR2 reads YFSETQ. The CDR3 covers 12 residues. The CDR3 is CASSPSVDTQYF. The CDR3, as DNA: TGCGCCAGCAGCCCTTCCGTGGATACGCAGTATTTT.

The CDR3 DNA is TGTGCCAGCAGTTACGCACTAGCGGGGGCTTACAATGAGCAGTTCTTC. Translated, it gives CASSYALAGAYNEQFF. The chain joins TRBV7-6 to TRBJ2-1, with 11 bases matching TRBD2. Germline-derived CDR1 and CDR2 are SGHVS and FNYEAQ. V trimming: 6 bases; J trimming: 4 bases; junction bases outside the gene matches: 8. The CDR3 has 16 amino acids.

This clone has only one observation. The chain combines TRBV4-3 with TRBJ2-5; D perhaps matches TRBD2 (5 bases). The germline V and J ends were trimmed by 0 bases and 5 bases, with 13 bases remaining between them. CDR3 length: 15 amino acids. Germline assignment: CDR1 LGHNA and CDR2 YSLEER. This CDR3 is CASSQDLGWEETQYF. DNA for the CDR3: TGCGCCAGCAGCCAAGATTTAGGATGGGAGGAGACCCAGTACTTC.

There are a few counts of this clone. The CDR3 sequence is CASSLAGTGRDTEAFF. Here the CDR3 DNA reads TGCGCCAGCAGCTTGGCCGGGACAGGGAGGGACACTGAAGCTTTCTTT. The chain is built from TRBV5-1 and TRBJ1-1, with TRBD1 identical over 9 bases. This CDR3 region has 16 residues. J lost 3 bases, V lost 0 bases, and 6 bases had no gene match. Germline CDR1 is SGHRS and CDR2 is YFSETQ.

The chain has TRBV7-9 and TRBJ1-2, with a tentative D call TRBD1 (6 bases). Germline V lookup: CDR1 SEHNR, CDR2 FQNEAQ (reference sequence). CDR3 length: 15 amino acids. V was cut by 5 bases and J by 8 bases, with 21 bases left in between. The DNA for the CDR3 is TGTGCCAGCAGCCCTCACAGGGAAAGATTTGGAGGCTACACCTTC. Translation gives CASSPHRERFGGYTF.

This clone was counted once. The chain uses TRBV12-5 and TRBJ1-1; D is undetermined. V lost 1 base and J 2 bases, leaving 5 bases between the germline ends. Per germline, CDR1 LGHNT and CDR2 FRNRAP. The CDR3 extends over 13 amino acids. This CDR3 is CASGLDSNTEAFF. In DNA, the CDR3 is TGTGCTAGTGGTTTGGACAGCAACACTGAAGCTTTCTTT.

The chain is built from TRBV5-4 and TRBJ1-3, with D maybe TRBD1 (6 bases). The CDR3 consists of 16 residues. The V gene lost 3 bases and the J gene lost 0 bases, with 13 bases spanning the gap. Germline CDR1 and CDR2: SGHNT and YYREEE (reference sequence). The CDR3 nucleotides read TGTGCCAGCAGCTCGGGGGGCATTCGCTCTGGAAACACCATATATTTT. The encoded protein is CASSSGGIRSGNTIYF.

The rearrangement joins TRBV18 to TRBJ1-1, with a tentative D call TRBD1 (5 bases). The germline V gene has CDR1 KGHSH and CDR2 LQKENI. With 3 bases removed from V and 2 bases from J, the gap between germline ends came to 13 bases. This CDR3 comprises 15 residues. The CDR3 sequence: CASSPSQGFNTEAFF. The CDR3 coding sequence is TGTGCCAGCTCACCGAGCCAGGGCTTCAACACTGAAGCTTTCTTT.

The CDR3 region has the DNA TGTGCCAGCAGTTTGAGCGGCTATGGCTACACCTTC. Amino acids: CASSLSGYGYTF. The chain uses TRBV28 and TRBJ1-2; D gene unclear. CDR3 length equals 12 residues. Germline loops: CDR1 MDHEN, CDR2 SYDVKM. The V end lost 3 bases, the J end lost 4 bases, and 6 bases lay between the germline ends.

The CDR3 loop reads CASSSPRTSDEQYF. The CDR3 DNA follows: TGTGCCAGCAGCTCCCCTCGGACTAGCGACGAGCAGTACTTC. V and J are TRBV5-4 and TRBJ2-7; 9 bases fit TRBD2. CDR3 size: 14 residues. Per the germline V gene, CDR1 is SGHNT and CDR2 is YYREEE (reference sequence). Losses at the gene ends were 3 bases for V and 5 bases for J; bases not matched to a gene: 6.